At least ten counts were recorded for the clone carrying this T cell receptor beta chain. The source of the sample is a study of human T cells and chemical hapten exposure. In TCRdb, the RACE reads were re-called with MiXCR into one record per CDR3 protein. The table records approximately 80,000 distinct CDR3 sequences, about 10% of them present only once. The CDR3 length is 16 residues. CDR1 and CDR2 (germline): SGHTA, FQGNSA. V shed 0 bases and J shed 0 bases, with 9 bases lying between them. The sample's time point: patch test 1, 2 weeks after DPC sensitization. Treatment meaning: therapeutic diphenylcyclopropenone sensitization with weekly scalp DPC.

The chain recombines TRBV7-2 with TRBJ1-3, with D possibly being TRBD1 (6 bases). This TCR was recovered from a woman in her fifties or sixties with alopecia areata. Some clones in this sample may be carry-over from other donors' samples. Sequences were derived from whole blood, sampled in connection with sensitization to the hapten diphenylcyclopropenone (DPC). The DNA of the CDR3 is TGTGCCAGCAGCTTAGCGGGGGCGAGCTCTGGAAACACCATATATTTT. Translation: CASSLAGASSGNTIYF.